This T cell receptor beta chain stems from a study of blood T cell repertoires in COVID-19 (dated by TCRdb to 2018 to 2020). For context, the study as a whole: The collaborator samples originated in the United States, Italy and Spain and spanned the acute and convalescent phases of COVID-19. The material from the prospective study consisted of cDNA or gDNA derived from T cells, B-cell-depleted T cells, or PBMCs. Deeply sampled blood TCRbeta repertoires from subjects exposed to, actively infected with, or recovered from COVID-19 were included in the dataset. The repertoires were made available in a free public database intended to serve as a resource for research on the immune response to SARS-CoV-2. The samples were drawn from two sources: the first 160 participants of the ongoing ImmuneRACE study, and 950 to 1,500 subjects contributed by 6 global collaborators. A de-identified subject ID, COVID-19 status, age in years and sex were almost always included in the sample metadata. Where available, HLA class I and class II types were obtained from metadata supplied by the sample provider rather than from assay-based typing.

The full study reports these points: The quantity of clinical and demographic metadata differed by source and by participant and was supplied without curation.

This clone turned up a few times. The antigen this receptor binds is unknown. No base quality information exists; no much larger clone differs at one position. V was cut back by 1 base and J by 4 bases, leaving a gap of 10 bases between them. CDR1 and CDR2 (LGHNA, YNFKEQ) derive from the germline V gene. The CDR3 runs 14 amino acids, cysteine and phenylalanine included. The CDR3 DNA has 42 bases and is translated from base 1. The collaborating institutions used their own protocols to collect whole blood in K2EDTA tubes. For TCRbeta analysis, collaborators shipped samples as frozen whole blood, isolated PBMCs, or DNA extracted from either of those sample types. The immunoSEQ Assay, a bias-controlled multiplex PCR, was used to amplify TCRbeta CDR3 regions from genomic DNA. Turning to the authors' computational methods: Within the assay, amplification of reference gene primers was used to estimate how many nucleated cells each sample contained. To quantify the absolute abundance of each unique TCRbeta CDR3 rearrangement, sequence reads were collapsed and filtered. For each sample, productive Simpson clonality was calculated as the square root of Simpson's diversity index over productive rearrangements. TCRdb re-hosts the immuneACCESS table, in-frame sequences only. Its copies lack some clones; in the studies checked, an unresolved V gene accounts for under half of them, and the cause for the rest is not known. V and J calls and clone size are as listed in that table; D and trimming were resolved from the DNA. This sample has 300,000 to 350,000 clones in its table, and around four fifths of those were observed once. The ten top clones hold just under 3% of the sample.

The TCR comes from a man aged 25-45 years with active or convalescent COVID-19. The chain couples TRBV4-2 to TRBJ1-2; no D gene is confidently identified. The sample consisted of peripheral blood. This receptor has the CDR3 CASSQASGGYGYTF. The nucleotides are TGTGCCAGCAGCCAAGCGTCGGGAGGCTATGGCTACACCTTC.